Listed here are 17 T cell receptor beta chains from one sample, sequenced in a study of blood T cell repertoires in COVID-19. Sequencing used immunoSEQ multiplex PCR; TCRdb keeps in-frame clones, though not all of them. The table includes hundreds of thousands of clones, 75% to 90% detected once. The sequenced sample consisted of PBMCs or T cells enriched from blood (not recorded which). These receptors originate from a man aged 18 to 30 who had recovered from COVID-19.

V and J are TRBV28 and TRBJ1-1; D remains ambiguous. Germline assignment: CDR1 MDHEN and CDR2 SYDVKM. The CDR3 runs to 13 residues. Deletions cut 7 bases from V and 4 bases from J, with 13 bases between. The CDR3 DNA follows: TGTGCCAGCACCACCTCGGGAGGCACTGAAGCTTTCTTT. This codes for CASTTSGGTEAFF.

The CDR3 region is CASSLGGQGRSYF. The CDR3 DNA sequence: TGTGCCAGCAGCTTAGGGGGACAGGGGAGGTCGTACTTC. This chain joins TRBV7-9 and TRBJ2-7; 10 positions agree with TRBD1. J lost 12 bases, V lost 1 base, and 6 bases had no gene match. The germline gives CDR1 SEHNR, CDR2 FQNEAQ (reference sequence). CDR3 length: 13 amino acids. The complete variable domain, with remaining parts taken from reference TRBV7-9 and TRBJ2-7, reads DTGVSQNPRHKITKRGQNVTFRCDPISEHNRLYWYRQTLGQGPEFLTYFQNEAQLEKSRLLSDRFSAERPKGSFSTLEIQRTEQGDSAMYLCASSLGGQGRSYFGPGTRLTVT.

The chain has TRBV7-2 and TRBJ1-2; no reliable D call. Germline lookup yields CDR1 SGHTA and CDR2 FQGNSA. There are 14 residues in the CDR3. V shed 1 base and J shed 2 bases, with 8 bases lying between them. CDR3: CASSLEAGNYGYTF. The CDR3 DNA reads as TGTGCCAGCAGCTTAGAGGCAGGCAACTATGGCTACACCTTC.

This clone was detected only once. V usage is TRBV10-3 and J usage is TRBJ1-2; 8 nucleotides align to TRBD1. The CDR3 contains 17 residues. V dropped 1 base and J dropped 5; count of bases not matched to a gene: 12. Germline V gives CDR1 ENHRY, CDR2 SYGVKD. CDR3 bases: TGTGCCATCAGTGAGTTGCTACAACCGGGACAGGCGTATGGCTACACCTTC. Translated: CAISELLQPGQAYGYTF.

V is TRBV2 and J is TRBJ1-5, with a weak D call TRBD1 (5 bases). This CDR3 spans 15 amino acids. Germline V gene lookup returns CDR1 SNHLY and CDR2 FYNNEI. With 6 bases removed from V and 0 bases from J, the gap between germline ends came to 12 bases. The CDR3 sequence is CASSLTDSSNQPQHF. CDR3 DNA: TGTGCCAGCAGCTTGACAGACTCTAGCAATCAGCCCCAGCATTTT.

CDR3 protein: CASTDRGRKYSGEQYF. The CDR3 coding sequence is TGTGCCAGCACCGACAGGGGCCGGAAGTACTCGGGCGAGCAGTACTTC. V gene TRBV2 combines with J gene TRBJ2-7; 8 bases fit TRBD1. Losses at the gene ends were 7 bases for V and 6 bases for J; bases not matched to a gene: 17. The CDR3 runs to 16 residues. Germline CDR1 and CDR2: SNHLY and FYNNEI.

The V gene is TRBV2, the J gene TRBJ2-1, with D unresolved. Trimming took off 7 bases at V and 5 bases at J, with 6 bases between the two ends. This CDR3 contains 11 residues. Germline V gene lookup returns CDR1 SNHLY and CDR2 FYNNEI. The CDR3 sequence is CASTRNNEQFF. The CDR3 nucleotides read TGTGCCAGCACCAGGAACAATGAGCAGTTCTTC.

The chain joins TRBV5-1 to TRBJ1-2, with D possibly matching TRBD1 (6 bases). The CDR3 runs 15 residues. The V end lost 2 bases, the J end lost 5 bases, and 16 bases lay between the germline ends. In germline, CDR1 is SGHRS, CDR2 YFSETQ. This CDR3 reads CASSLITDRSYGYTF. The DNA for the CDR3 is TGCGCCAGCAGCTTAATTACTGACAGGTCTTATGGCTACACCTTC.

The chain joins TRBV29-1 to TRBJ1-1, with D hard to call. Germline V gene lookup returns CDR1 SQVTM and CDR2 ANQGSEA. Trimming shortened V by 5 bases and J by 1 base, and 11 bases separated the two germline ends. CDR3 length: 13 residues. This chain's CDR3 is CSVSEPANTEAFF. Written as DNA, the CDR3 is TGCAGCGTTTCAGAACCCGCGAACACTGAAGCTTTCTTT. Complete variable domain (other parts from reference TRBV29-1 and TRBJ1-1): SAVISQKPSRDICQRGTSLTIQCQVDSQVTMMFWYRQQPGQSLTLIATANQGSEATYESGFVIDKFPISRPNLTFSTLTVSNMSPEDSSIYLCSVSEPANTEAFFGQGTRLTVV.

CDR3 sequence (DNA): TGTGCCAGCAGTTATCGACTAGCGGGAAAGACCGGGGAGCTGTTTTTT. Protein: CASSYRLAGKTGELFF. The chain recombines TRBV28 with TRBJ2-2; 11 bases fit TRBD2. V shed 4 bases and J 5 bases; nucleotides not matched to a gene: 6. The length of the CDR3 is 16 residues. The germline CDR1 and CDR2 sequences are MDHEN and SYDVKM.

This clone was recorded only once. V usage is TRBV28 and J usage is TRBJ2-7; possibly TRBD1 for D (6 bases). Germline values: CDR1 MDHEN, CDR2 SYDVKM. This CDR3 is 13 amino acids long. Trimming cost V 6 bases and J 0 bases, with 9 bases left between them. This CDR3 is CASRKTGSYEQYF. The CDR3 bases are TGTGCCAGCAGGAAGACAGGCTCCTACGAGCAGTACTTC.

The CDR3 region has the DNA TGTGCCAGCAGCCCATGGACAGGGGTCGATGGCTACACCTTC. Amino acids: CASSPWTGVDGYTF. The chain recombines TRBV6-5 with TRBJ1-2, with 9 bases lining up with TRBD1. The CDR3 consists of 14 residues. Germline-derived CDR1 and CDR2 are MNHEY and SVGAGI. The V and J ends lost 6 bases and 6 bases, in that order; junction bases with no gene match: 8.

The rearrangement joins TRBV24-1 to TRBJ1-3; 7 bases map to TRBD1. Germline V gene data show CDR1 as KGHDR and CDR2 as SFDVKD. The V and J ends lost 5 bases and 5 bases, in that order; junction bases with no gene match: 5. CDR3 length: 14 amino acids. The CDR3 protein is CATSAGQPRNTIYF. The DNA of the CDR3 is TGTGCCACCAGTGCGGGACAGCCCAGAAACACCATATATTTT.

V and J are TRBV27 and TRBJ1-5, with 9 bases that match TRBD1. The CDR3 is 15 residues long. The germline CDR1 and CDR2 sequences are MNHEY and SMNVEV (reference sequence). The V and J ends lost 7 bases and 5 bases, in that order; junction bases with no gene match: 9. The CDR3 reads CASKKQGARDQPQHF. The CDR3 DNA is TGTGCCAGCAAAAAACAGGGGGCTCGCGATCAGCCCCAGCATTTT.

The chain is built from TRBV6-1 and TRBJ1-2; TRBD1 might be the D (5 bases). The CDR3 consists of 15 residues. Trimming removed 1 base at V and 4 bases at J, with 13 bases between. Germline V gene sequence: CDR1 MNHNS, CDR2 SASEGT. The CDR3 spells CASSEVGGAPYGYTF. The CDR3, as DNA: TGTGCCAGCAGTGAAGTGGGGGGTGCTCCCTATGGCTACACCTTC.

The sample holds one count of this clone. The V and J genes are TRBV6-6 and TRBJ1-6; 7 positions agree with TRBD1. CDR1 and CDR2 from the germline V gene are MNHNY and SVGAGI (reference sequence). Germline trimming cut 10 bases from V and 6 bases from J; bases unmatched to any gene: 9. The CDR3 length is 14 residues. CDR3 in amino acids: CATHTGVGNSPLHF. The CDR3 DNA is TGTGCCACCCACACAGGGGTCGGTAATTCACCCCTCCACTTT.

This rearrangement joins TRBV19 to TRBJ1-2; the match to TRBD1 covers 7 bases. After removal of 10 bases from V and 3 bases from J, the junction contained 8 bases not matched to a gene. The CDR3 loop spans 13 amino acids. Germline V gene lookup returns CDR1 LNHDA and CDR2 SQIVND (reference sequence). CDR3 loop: CATKDRRDYGYTF. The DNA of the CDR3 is TGTGCCACTAAGGACAGGAGAGACTATGGCTACACCTTC. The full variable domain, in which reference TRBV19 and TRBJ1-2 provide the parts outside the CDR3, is DGGITQSPKYLFRKEGQNVTLSCEQNLNHDAMYWYRQDPGQGLRLIYYSQIVNDFQKGDIAEGYSVSREKKESFPLTVTSAQKNPTAFYLCATKDRRDYGYTFGSGTRLTVV.